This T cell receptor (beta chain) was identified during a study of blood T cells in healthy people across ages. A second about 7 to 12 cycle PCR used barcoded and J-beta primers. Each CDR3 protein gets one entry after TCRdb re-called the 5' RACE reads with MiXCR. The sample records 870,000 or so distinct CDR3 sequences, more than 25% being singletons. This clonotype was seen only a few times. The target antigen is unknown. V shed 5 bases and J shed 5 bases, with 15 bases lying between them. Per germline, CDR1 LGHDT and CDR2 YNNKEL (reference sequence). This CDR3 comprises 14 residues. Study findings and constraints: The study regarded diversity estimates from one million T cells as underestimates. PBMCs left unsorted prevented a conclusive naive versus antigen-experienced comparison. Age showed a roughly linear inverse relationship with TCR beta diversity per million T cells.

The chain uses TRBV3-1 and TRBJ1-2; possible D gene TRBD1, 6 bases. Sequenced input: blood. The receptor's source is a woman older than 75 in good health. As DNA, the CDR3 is TGTGCCAGCAGCTTCCGACAGGCCCTGTATGGCTACACCTTC. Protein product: CASSFRQALYGYTF.